What follows are 9 T cell receptor beta chains derived from one specimen sequenced in a study of cytomegalovirus exposure and HLA in healthy donors. Both 60 Vbeta primers and 13 Jbeta primers went into the PCR. The protocol was immunoSEQ multiplex PCR, while the TCRdb copy is restricted to in-frame clones and leaves out a portion. The repertoire consists of 35,000 to 45,000 clones, with roughly 80% occurring once and the leading ten covering roughly 10%. Input material: PBMCs. These receptors were obtained from a woman aged 40 to 50 in good health and CMV-seronegative.

The CDR3 is CASSLYGEETQYF. CDR3 bases: TGTGCCAGCAGCTTGTATGGGGAGGAGACCCAGTACTTC. The V and J genes are TRBV7-9 and TRBJ2-5, with TRBD2 as a possible D gene (5 bases). Trimming took off 3 bases at V and 5 bases at J, with 10 bases between the two ends. Per germline, CDR1 SEHNR and CDR2 FQNEAQ (reference sequence). The CDR3 contains 13 residues.

This clone has only one observation. V and J are TRBV5-1 and TRBJ1-2; TRBD1 agrees at 7 bases. The germline V gene encodes CDR1 SGHRS and CDR2 YFSETQ. The CDR3 extends over 13 amino acids. J was trimmed by 7 bases and V by 3 bases; bases with no gene match: 6. The CDR3 DNA reads as TGCGCCAGCAGCTCTACAGGGGATACTGGCTACACCTTC. Its translation is CASSSTGDTGYTF.

The V and J genes are TRBV11-2 and TRBJ2-2, with D perhaps matching TRBD1 (6 bases). This CDR3 contains 14 residues. Germline V gives CDR1 SGHAT, CDR2 FQNNGV. Trimming took 5 bases from V and 6 from J, leaving 13 bases between them. CDR3 in amino acids: CASSLREGAGELFF. The CDR3 bases are TGTGCCAGCAGCCTCCGAGAGGGGGCCGGGGAGCTGTTTTTT.

The J gene is TRBJ1-5, the V gene TRBV6-5; the D gene is possibly TRBD1 (6 bases). The V gene lost 6 bases and the J gene lost 3 bases, with 15 bases spanning the gap. CDR3 size: 15 residues. Germline loops: CDR1 MNHEY, CDR2 SVGAGI. CDR3 sequence reads: CASSNRPGANQPQHF. In DNA, the CDR3 is TGTGCCAGCAGCAACAGACCAGGGGCCAATCAGCCCCAGCATTTT.

The J gene is TRBJ2-1, the V gene TRBV7-2, with D possibly TRBD1 on 8 matching bases. This CDR3 is built from 16 residues. Trimming removed 6 bases at V and 0 bases at J, with 15 bases between. Germline assignment: CDR1 SGHTA and CDR2 FQGNSA. The CDR3 here is CASRAQGGTSYNEQFF. DNA of the CDR3: TGTGCCAGCAGGGCACAGGGGGGGACCTCCTACAATGAGCAGTTCTTC.

The genes are TRBV6-5 and TRBJ1-6, with D possibly TRBD1 on 6 matching bases. The CDR3 is 13 amino acids. Germline V gives CDR1 MNHEY, CDR2 SVGAGI. Trimming cost V 6 bases and J 8 bases, with 11 bases left between them. CDR3: CASSQRTDSPLHF. In DNA, the CDR3 is TGTGCCAGCAGCCAGAGGACAGATTCACCCCTCCACTTT.

The V call is TRBV6-1, the J call TRBJ1-6, with a tentative D call TRBD1 (6 bases). Between the trimmed V and J ends, which lost 5 bases and 13 bases, there was a span of 15 bases. The CDR3 runs to 13 residues. Germline-derived CDR1 and CDR2 are MNHNS and SASEGT. CDR3: CASSLKTGSPLHF. DNA for the CDR3: TGTGCCAGCAGTCTCAAGACAGGTTCCCCCCTCCACTTT.

CDR3 protein: CASSLENLATEAFF. The CDR3 DNA reads TGCGCCAGCAGCTTGGAGAATTTGGCCACTGAAGCTTTCTTT. This chain connects TRBV5-1 to TRBJ1-1; D remains ambiguous. This CDR3 spans 14 amino acids. Germline CDR1 is SGHRS and CDR2 is YFSETQ. With 0 bases removed from V and 4 bases from J, the gap between germline ends came to 10 bases.

The CDR3 region has the DNA TGTGCCAGCAGGACGGGACAGGGCCACGAGCAGTACGTC. It codes for CASRTGQGHEQYV. The chain recombines TRBV6-6 with TRBJ2-7, with 9 bases fitting TRBD1. The ends lost 6 bases at V and 5 bases at J; junction bases unmatched: 5. The V gene's germline CDR1 is MNHNY and CDR2 SVGAGI (reference sequence). This CDR3 contains 13 residues.